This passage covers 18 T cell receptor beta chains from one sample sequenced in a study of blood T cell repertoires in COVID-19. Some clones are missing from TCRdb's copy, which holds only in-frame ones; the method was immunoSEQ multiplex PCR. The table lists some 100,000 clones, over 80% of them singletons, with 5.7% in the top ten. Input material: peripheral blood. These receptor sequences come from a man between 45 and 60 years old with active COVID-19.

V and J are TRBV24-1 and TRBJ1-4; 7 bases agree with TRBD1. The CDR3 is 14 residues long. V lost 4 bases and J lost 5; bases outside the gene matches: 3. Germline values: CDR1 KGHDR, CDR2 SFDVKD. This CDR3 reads CATSDPGQNEKLFF. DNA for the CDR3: TGTGCCACCAGTGACCCGGGACAGAATGAAAAACTGTTTTTT.

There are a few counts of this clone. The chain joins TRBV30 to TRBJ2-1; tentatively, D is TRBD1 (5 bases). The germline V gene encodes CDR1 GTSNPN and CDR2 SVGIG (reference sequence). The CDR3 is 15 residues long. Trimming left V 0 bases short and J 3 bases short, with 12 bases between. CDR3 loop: CAWSVRQGNYNEQFF. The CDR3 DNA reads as TGTGCCTGGAGTGTACGGCAGGGTAACTACAATGAGCAGTTCTTC.

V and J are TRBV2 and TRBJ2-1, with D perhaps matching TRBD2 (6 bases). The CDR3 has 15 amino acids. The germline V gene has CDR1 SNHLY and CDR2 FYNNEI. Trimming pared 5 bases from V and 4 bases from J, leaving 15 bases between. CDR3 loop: CASSPQAGYYNEQFF. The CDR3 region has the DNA TGTGCCAGCAGTCCTCAAGCGGGTTATTACAATGAGCAGTTCTTC.

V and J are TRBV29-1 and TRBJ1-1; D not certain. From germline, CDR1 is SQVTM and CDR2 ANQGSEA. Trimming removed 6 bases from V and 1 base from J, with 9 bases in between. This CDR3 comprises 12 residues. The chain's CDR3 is CSVKTGNTEAFF. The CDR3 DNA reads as TGCAGCGTAAAGACTGGGAACACTGAAGCTTTCTTT. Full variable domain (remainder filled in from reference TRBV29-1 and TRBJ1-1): SAVISQKPSRDICQRGTSLTIQCQVDSQVTMMFWYRQQPGQSLTLIATANQGSEATYESGFVIDKFPISRPNLTFSTLTVSNMSPEDSSIYLCSVKTGNTEAFFGQGTRLTVV.

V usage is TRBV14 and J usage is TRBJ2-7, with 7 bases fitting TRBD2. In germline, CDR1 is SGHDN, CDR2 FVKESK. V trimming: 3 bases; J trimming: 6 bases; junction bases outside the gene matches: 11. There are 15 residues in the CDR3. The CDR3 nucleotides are TGTGCCAGCAGCCACGGCCGCGGGAGAAGGGGCGAGCAGTACTTC. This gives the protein CASSHGRGRRGEQYF.

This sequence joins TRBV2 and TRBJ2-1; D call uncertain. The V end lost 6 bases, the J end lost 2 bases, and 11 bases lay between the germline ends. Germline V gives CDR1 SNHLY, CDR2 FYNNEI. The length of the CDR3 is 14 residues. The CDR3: CASSQEATYNEQFF. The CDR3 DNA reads TGTGCCAGCAGCCAAGAGGCAACCTACAATGAGCAGTTCTTC. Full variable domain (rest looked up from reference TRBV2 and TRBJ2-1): EPEVTQTPSHQVTQMGQEVILRCVPISNHLYFYWYRQILGQKVEFLVSFYNNEISEKSEIFDDQFSVERPDGSNFTLKIRSTKLEDSAMYFCASSQEATYNEQFFGPGTRLTVL.

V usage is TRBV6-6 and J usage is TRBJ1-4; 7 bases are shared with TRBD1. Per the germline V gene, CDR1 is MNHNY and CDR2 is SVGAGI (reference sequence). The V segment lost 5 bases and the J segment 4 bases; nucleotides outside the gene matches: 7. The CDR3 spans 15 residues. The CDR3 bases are TGTGCCAGCAGTCCCCCGGGACAGAATAATGAAAAACTGTTTTTT. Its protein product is CASSPPGQNNEKLFF.

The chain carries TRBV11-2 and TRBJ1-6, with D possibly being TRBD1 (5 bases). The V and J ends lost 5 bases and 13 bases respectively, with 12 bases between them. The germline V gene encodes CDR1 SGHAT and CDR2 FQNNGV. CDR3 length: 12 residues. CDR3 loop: CASSTGRGPLHF. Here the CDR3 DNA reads TGTGCCAGCAGCACCGGACGGGGGCCCCTCCACTTT.

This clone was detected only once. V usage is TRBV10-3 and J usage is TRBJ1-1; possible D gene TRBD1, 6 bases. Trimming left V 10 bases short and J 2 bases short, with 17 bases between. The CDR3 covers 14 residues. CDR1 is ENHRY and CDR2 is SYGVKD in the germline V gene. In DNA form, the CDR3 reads TGTGCCACGTCGCCAGGGGTCGTTAACACTGAAGCTTTCTTT. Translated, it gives CATSPGVVNTEAFF.

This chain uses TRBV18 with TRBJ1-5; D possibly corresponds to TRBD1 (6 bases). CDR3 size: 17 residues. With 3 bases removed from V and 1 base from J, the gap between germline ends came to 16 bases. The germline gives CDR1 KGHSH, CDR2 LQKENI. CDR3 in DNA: TGTGCCAGCTCACCGAAGGGGGGGGCGCAGAGCAATCAGCCCCAGCATTTT. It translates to CASSPKGGAQSNQPQHF.

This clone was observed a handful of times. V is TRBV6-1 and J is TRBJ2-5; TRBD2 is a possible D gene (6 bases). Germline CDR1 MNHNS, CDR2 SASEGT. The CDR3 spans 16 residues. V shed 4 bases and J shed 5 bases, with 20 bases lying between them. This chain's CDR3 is CASSARWGDSGETQYF. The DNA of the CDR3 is TGTGCCAGCAGTGCCCGGTGGGGGGACTCCGGGGAGACCCAGTACTTC.

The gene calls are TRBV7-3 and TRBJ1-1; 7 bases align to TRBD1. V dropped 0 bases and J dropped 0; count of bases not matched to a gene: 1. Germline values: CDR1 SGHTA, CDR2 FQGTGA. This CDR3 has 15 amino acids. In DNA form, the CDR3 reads TGTGCCAGCAGCTTAACAGGGGGCATGAACACTGAAGCTTTCTTT. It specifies CASSLTGGMNTEAFF.

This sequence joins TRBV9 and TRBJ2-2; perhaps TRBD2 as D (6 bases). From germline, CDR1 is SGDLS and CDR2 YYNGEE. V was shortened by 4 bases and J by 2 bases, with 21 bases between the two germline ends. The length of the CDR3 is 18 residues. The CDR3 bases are TGTGCCAGCAGCCCCCGGGGTTCCGTGGGGGGAAACACCGGGGAGCTGTTTTTT. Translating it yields CASSPRGSVGGNTGELFF. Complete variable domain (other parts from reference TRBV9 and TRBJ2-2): DSGVTQTPKHLITATGQRVTLRCSPRSGDLSVYWYQQSLDQGLQFLIQYYNGEERAKGNILERFSAQQFPDLHSELNLSSLELGDSALYFCASSPRGSVGGNTGELFFGEGSRLTVL.

The CDR3 region is CASSALAGVDTGELFF. CDR3 coding DNA: TGTGCCAGCAGCGCTCTAGCGGGAGTCGACACCGGGGAGCTGTTTTTT. The V and J genes are TRBV7-8 and TRBJ2-2, with 10 nucleotides matching TRBD2. CDR1 SGHVS and CDR2 FQNEAQ come from the germline V gene. Losses at the gene ends were 5 bases for V and 3 bases for J; bases not matched to a gene: 6. The CDR3 has 16 amino acids.

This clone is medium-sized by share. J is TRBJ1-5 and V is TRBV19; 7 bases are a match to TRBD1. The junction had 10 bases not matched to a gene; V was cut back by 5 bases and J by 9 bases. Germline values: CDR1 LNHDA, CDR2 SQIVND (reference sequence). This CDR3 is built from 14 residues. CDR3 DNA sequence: TGTGCCAGTAGTCTTCGACAGGGCTCAGGGCCCCAGCATTTT. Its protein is CASSLRQGSGPQHF.

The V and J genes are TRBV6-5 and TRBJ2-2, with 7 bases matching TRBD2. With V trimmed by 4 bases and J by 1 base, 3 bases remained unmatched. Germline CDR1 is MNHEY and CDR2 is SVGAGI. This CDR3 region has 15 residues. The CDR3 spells CASSWEGGNTGELFF. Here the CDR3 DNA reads TGTGCCAGCAGTTGGGAGGGAGGGAACACCGGGGAGCTGTTTTTT.

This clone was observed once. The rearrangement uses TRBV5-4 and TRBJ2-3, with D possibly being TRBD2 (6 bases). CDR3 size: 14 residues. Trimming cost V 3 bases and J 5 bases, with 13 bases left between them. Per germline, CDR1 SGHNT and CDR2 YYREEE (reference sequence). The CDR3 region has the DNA TGTGCCAGCAGCTCCCCAACGGGGGTAGATACGCAGTATTTT. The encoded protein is CASSSPTGVDTQYF.

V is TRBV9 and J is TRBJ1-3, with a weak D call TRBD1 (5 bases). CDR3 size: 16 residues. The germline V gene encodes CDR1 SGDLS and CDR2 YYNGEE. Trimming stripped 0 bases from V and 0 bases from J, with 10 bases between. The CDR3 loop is CASSVGDRYSGNTIYF. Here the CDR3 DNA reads TGTGCCAGCAGCGTAGGAGACAGATACTCTGGAAACACCATATATTTT.